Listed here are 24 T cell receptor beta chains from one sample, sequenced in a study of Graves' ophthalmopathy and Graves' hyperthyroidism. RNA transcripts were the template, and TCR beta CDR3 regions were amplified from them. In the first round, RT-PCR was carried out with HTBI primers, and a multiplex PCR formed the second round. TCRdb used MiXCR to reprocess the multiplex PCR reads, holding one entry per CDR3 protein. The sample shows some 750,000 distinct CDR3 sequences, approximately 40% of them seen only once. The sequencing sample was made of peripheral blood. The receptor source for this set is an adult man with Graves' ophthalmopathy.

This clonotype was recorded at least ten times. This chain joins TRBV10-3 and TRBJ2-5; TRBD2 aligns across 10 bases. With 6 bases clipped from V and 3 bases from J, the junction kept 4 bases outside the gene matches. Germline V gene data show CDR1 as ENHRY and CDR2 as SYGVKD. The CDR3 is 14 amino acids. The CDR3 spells CAIRPSGGEETQYF. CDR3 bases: TGTGCCATCAGGCCTAGCGGGGGAGAAGAGACCCAGTACTTC.

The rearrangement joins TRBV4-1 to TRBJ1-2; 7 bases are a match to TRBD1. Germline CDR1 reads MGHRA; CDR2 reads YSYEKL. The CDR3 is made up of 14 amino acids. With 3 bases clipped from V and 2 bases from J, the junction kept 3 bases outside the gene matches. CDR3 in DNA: TGCGCCAGCAGCCATCGACAGGGCAACTATGGCTACACCTTC. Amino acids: CASSHRQGNYGYTF.

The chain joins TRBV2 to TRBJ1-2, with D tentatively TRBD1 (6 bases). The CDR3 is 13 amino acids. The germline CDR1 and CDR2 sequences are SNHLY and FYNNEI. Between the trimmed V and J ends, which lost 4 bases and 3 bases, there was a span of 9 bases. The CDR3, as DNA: TGTGCCAGCAGTGCTAGGGGGTACTATGGCTACACCTTC. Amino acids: CASSARGYYGYTF.

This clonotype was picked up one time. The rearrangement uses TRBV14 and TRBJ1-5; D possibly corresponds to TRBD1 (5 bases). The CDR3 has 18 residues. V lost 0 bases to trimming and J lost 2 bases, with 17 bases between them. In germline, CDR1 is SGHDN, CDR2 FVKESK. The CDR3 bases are TGTGCCAGCAGCCAAGAAATGGGGGGTGGGTTGGGCAATCAGCCCCAGCATTTT. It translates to CASSQEMGGGLGNQPQHF.

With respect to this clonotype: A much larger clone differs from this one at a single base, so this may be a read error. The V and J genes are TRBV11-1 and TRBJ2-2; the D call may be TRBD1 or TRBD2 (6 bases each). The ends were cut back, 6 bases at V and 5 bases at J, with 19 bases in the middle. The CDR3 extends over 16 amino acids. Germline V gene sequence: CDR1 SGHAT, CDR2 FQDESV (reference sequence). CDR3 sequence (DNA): TGTGCCAGCAGAGACTGGGGGGCAGTGGAGACCGGGGAGCTGTTTTTT. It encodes CASRDWGAVETGELFF.

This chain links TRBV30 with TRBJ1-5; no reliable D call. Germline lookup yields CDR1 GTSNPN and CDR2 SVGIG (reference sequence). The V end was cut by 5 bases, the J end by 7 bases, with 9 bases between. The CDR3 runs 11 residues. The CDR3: CAWGGLQPQHF. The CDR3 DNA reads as TGTGCCTGGGGTGGATTGCAGCCCCAGCATTTT.

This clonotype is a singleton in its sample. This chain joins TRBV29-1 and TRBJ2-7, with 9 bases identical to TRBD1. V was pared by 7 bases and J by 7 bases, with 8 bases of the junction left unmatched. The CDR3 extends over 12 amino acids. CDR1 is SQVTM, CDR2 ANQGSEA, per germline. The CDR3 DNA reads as TGCAGCGCCTGGACAGGGGTCAATGAGCAGTACTTC. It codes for CSAWTGVNEQYF.

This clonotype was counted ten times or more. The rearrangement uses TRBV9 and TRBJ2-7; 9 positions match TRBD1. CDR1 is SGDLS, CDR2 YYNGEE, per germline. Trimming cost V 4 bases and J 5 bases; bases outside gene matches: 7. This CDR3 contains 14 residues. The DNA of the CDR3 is TGTGCCAGCAGCTTAGGACAGGGGAAAGACGAGCAGTACTTC. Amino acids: CASSLGQGKDEQYF.

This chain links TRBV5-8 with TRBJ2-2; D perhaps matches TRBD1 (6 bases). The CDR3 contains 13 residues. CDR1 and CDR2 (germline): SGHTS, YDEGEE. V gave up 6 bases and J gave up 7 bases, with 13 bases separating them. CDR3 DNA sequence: TGTGCCAGCACTAGGGGGAGCATCGGGGAGCTGTTTTTT. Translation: CASTRGSIGELFF.

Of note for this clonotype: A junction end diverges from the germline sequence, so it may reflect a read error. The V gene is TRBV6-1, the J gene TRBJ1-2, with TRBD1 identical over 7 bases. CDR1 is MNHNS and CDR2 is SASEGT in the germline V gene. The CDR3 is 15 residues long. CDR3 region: CAISGTVQGINGYAF. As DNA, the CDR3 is TGTGCCATCAGTGGGACCGTACAGGGGATAAATGGCTACGCCTTC.

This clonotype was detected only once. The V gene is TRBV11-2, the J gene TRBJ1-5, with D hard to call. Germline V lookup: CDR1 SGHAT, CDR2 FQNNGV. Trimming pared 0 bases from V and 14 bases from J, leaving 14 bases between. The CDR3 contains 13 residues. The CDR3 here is CASSLEGRIYEHF. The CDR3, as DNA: TGTGCCAGCAGCTTAGAGGGCAGGATCTACGAGCATTTT.

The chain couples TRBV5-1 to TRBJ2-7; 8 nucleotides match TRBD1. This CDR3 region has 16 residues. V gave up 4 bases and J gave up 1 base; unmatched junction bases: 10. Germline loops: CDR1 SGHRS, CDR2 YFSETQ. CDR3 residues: CASSETGGLVSYEQYF. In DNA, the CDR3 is TGCGCCAGCAGCGAAACAGGGGGACTTGTATCCTACGAGCAGTACTTC.

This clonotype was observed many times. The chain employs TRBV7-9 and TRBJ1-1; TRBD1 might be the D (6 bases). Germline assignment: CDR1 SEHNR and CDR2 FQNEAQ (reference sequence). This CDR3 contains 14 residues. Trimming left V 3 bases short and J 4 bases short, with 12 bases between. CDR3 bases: TGTGCCAGCAGCTTGGGGGGGCTCGGCACTGAAGCTTTCTTT. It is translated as CASSLGGLGTEAFF.

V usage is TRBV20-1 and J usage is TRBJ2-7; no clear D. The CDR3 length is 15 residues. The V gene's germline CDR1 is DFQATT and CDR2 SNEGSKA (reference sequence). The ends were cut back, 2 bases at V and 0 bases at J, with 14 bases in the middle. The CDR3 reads CSARLAARSSYEQYF. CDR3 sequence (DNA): TGCAGTGCTAGACTGGCCGCCAGAAGCTCCTACGAGCAGTACTTC.

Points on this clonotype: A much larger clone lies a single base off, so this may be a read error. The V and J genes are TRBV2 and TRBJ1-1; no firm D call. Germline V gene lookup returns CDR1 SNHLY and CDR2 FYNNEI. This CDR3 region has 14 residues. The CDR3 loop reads CTSSEGRRNTEAFF. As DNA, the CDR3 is TGTACCAGCAGTGAAGGCAGGAGAAACACTGAAGCTTTCTTT. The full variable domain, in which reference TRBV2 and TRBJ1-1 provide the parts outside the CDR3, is EPEVTQTPSHQVTQMGQEVILRCVPISNHLYFYWYRQILGQKVEFLVSFYNNEISEKSEIFDDQFSVERPDGSNFTLKIRSTKLEDSAMYFCTSSEGRRNTEAFFGQGTRLTVV.

The chain's CDR3 is CASSTVRQTNTEAFF. CDR3 nucleotide sequence: TGTGCCAGCAGCACCGTACGGCAGACTAACACTGAAGCTTTCTTT. The chain recombines TRBV7-2 with TRBJ1-1; D remains ambiguous. Germline V gene lookup returns CDR1 SGHTA and CDR2 FQGNSA. V lost 5 bases and J 2 bases, leaving 15 bases between the germline ends. This CDR3 comprises 15 residues.

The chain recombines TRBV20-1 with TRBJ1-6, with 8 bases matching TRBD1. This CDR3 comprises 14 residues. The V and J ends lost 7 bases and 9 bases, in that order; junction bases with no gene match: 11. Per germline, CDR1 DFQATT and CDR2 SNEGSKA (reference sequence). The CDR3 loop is CSVATGTGRSPLHF. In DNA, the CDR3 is TGCAGTGTTGCGACGGGGACAGGTCGTTCACCCCTCCACTTT.

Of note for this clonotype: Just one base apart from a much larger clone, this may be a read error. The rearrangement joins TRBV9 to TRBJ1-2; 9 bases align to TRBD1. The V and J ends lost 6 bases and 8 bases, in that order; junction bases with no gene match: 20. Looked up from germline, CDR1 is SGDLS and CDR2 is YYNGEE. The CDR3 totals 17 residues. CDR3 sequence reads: CASNDNPTRTGDDGYTF. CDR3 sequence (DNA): TGTGCCAGCAACGACAACCCAACAAGGACAGGGGACGACGGCTACACCTTC.

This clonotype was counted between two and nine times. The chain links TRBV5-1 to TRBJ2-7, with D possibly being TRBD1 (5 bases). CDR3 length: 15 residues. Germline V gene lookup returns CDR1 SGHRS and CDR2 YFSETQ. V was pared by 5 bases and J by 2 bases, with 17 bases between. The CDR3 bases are TGCGCCAGCAGACCTGCGCCTAGACAGACCTACGAGCAGTACTTC. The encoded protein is CASRPAPRQTYEQYF.

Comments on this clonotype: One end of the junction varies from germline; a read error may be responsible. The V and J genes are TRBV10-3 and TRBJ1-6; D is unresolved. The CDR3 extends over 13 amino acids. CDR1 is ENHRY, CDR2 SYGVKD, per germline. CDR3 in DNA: TGTGCCATCGCCCCGGCGGCTAATTCACACCTCCACTTT. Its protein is CAIAPAANSHLHF.

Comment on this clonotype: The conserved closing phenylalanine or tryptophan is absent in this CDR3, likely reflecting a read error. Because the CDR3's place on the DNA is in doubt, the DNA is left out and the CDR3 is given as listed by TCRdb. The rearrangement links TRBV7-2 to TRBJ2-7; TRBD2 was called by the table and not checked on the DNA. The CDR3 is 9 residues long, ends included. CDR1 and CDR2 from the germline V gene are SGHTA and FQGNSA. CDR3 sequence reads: CASSSGLAG.

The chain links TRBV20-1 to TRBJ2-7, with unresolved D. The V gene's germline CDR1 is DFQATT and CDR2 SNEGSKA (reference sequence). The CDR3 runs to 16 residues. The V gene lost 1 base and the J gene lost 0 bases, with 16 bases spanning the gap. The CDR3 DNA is TGCAGTGCTAGAGTATTGCAGAGGACCGACTCCTACGAGCAGTACTTC. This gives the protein CSARVLQRTDSYEQYF.

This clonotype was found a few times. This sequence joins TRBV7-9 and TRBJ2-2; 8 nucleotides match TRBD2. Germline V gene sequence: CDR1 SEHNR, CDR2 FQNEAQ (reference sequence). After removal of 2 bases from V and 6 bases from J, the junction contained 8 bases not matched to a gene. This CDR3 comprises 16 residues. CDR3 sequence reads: CASSLLAGGEPGELFF. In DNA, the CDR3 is TGTGCCAGCAGCTTACTCGCGGGAGGCGAACCCGGGGAGCTGTTTTTT. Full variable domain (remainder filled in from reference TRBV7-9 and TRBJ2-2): DTGVSQNPRHKITKRGQNVTFRCDPISEHNRLYWYRQTLGQGPEFLTYFQNEAQLEKSRLLSDRFSAERPKGSFSTLEIQRTEQGDSAMYLCASSLLAGGEPGELFFGEGSRLTVL.

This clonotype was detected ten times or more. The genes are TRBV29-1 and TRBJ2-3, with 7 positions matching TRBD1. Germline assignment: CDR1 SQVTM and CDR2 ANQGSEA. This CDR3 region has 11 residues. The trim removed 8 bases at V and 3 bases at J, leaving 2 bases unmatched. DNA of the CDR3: TGCAGCCTGGACAGGACAGATACGCAGTATTTT. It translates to CSLDRTDTQYF.